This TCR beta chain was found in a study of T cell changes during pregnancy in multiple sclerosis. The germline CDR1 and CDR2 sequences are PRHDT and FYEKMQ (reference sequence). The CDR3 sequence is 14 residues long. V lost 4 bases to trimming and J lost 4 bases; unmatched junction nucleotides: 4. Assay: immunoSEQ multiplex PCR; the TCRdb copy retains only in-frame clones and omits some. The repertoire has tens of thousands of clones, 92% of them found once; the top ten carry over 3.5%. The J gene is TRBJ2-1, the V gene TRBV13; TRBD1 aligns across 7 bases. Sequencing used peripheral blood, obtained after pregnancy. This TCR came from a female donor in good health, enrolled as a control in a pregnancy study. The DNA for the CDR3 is TGTGCCAGCAGCTATACAGGGGTTTACAATGAGCAGTTCTTC. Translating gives CASSYTGVYNEQFF. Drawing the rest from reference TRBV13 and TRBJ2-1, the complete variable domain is AAGVIQSPRHLIKEKRETATLKCYPIPRHDTVYWYQQGPGQDPQFLISFYEKMQSDKGSIPDRFSAQQFSDYHSELNMSSLELGDSALYFCASSYTGVYNEQFFGPGTRLTVL.